The T cell receptor (beta chain) under discussion was sequenced for a study of human T cells and chemical hapten exposure. Sample time point: patch test 3, about 24 weeks after DPC sensitization. Treatment noted: therapeutic diphenylcyclopropenone sensitization with weekly scalp DPC. The CDR3 contains 15 residues. Between the trimmed V and J ends, which lost 5 bases and 11 bases, there was a span of 22 bases. Germline V gives CDR1 SGHTA, CDR2 FQGNSA. Each CDR3 protein is one row after TCRdb ran MiXCR on the RACE reads. The sample lists about 190,000 distinct CDR3 sequences, approximately 26% occurring once.

The chain combines TRBV7-2 with TRBJ2-1, with D unclear. This receptor was taken from a woman between 40 and 50 years old with alopecia areata. Some clones in this sample may be carry-over from other donors' samples. The source was whole blood, collected in connection with sensitization to the hapten diphenylcyclopropenone (DPC). In DNA form, the CDR3 reads TGTGCCAGCAGCCCAACCAAGGCTTCCCAGGATCAGCAGTTCTTC. It translates to CASSPTKASQDQQFF.